This TCR beta chain was identified in a study of identical twins (TCRdb year 2016). Concerning the study at large: TCR alpha and beta repertoires from monozygotic twins, unrelated adults of various ages and cord blood were deep-sequenced to test whether fetal clonotypes persist. Replicate twin experiments were performed at different times using different library preparation protocols to rule out contamination.

The protocol used for the library was 5' RACE. The instrument given in TCRdb is Illumina HiSeq 2000. Template switching added a universal primer binding site, and the final cDNA carried a unique molecular identifier that allowed TCR cDNA molecules to be counted accurately. Specific primers in the conserved constant-segment region were used to synthesize first-strand cDNA for TCR alpha and beta chains. To control for contamination, every cDNA library carried two barcodes: a SMART-Mk sample barcode plus Illumina barcodes. TruSeq adapter sequences, together with Illumina sample barcodes, were added in two successive PCR steps. TCR alpha and beta cDNA libraries were sequenced on the Illumina HiSeq platform with custom primers. The study's own analysis went as follows. Unique molecular identifiers were extracted from raw reads with MiGEC, and CDR3 positions were determined with MiXCR. Recombination models were inferred per individual with the repgenHMM and IGoR tools using an EM algorithm. Shared clonotype analysis was performed with the tcR package in R, normalizing sharing by the product of cloneset sizes. Out-of-frame nonproductive sequences were analyzed to study raw recombination free of thymic and clonal selection effects. TCRdb took the public reads, trimmed them with fastp at Q25, ran MiXCR for clone calling and kept in-frame beta chains. Every entry covers one CDR3 protein and lists the most common genes and DNA from its rows. TCRdb's processing, not the authors', yielded these V and J calls. The sample has about 450,000 distinct CDR3 sequences on record, 15% to 20% of them singletons. The ten top clones hold roughly an eighth of the sample.

Only healthy Caucasian donors were included. The study also sequenced three unrelated non-twin adults: a male aged 18 to 30, a male aged 50 to 59 and a female aged 50 to 59. Miltenyi CD45RO+ enrichment and human naive T-cell isolation kits were used to isolate memory (CD45RO+) and naive T cells from PBMC. This clonotype has only a few counts. This receptor's antigen is unknown. No much larger clone is present one base from it, and per-base qualities are unavailable. Sequences MNHEY (CDR1) and SVGAGI (CDR2) are obtained from the germline V gene. The trim is 7 bases for V and 2 bases for J, with a gap of 16 bases between the germline ends. From cysteine to phenylalanine, the CDR3 is 15 amino acids long. Just CDR3 DNA is preserved here, 45 bases in frame from base 1. What the work shows at the level of the full study, not this receptor alone: A weaker excess of twin sharing was found in beta out-of-frame sequences because the signal-to-noise ratio was lowered by fewer shared sequences. Invariant T cells such as MAIT and iNKT could partly confound zero-insertion analyses, though diverse VJ usage argued against this for most clonotypes. Abundant cord blood beta clonotypes carried fewer insertions; young adult naive repertoires showed a weaker similar trend, while memory repertoires showed none. In monozygotic twins, out-of-frame TCR alpha sharing was systematically underestimated by recombination models, although the models agreed with sharing between unrelated individuals. Because the same donors could not be followed over many years, conclusions were based on cross-sectional statistical analysis. Compared with coincidental sharing between unrelated individuals, out-of-frame TCR alpha sequences shared between twins showed an excess of sequences with low generation probability.

Sequencing was carried out using naive T cells sorted from blood. The cell subset or site label on this specimen signifies: cells isolated with a human naive T-cell isolation kit. Recombination linked TRBV6-5 to TRBJ2-3; no D segment can be confidently identified. The receptor was derived from a man aged 50-59 years in good health. The CDR3 is CASTYSVGSTDTQYF. The nucleotide sequence reads as follows: TGTGCCAGCACCTACTCCGTGGGTTCCACAGATACGCAGTATTTT.